Shown below are 3 T cell receptor beta chains from a single sample sequenced in a study of blood T cell repertoires in COVID-19. Profiling relied on immunoSEQ multiplex PCR, and the TCRdb table lists in-frame clones only, not all of them. The repertoire holds just over 95,000 clones, with about 81% as singletons. Sequenced: peripheral blood. These receptors were taken from a man older than 75 with acute or convalescent COVID-19.

V gene TRBV19 combines with J gene TRBJ1-5, with 7 bases matching TRBD1. J gave up 5 bases and V 5 bases, and 9 bases lay outside the gene matches. Germline loops: CDR1 LNHDA, CDR2 SQIVND (reference sequence). This CDR3 spans 15 amino acids. The CDR3: CASSPWTGMDQPQHF. For the CDR3, the DNA is TGTGCCAGTAGTCCCTGGACAGGCATGGATCAGCCCCAGCATTTT. The full variable domain, its missing parts supplied by reference TRBV19 and TRBJ1-5, is DGGITQSPKYLFRKEGQNVTLSCEQNLNHDAMYWYRQDPGQGLRLIYYSQIVNDFQKGDIAEGYSVSREKKESFPLTVTSAQKNPTAFYLCASSPWTGMDQPQHFGDGTRLSIL.

This chain connects TRBV28 to TRBJ2-4; maybe TRBD1 (7 bases). CDR1 and CDR2 from the germline V gene are MDHEN and SYDVKM. V was clipped by 6 bases and J by 6 bases, with 12 bases between them. This CDR3 has 13 amino acids. CDR3 amino acids: CASRRQGGNIQYF. CDR3 nucleotides: TGTGCCAGCAGAAGACAGGGAGGAAACATTCAGTACTTC. The entire variable domain, with the rest obtained from reference TRBV28 and TRBJ2-4, is as follows: DVKVTQSSRYLVKRTGEKVFLECVQDMDHENMFWYRQDPGLGLRLIYFSYDVKMKEKGDIPEGYSVSREKKERFSLILESASTNQTSMYLCASRRQGGNIQYFGAGTRLSVL.

V is TRBV7-9 and J is TRBJ2-7; 11 bases match TRBD2. CDR1 SEHNR and CDR2 FQNEAQ come from the germline V gene (reference sequence). This CDR3 is built from 15 residues. V dropped 5 bases and J dropped 6; count of bases not matched to a gene: 9. CDR3 region: CASSLPSGGTIEQYF. As DNA, the CDR3 is TGTGCCAGCAGCCTACCTAGCGGGGGGACTATCGAGCAGTACTTC.